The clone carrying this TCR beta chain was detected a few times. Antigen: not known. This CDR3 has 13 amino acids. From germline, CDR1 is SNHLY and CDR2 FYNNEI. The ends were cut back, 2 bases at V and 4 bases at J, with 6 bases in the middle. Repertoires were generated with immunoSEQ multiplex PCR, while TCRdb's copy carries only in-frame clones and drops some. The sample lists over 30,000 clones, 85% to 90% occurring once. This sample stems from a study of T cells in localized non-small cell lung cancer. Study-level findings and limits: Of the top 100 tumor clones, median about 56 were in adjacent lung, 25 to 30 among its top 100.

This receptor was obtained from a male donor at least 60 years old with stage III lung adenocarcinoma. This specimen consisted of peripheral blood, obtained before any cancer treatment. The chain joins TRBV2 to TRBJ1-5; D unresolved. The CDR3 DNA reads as TGTGCCAGCAGTGAACCTGGTAATCAGCCCCAGCATTTT. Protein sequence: CASSEPGNQPQHF.